This T cell receptor beta chain emerged from a study of cytomegalovirus exposure and HLA in healthy donors. With respect to this clone: What it recognizes is unknown.

Study observations and caveats: A later analysis revealed that TCR association rates differed between HLA loci, peaking at DRB1 and bottoming out at HLA-C. Relative to the approximately 630-donor mean, N-insertions were reportedly fewer in an Asian-associated ancestry cluster in a later analysis.

This PCR relied on a set of 60 Vbeta primers and 13 Jbeta primers. As processed by the authors: An analysis that came later counted roughly 87 million unique TCR beta chains, about 10 million shared. Produced via immunoSEQ multiplex PCR; TCRdb's table is partial and in-frame only. That table gives V, J and clone size, and the DNA gave D and trimming. The repertoire includes 120,000 to 150,000 clones, just under 70% of them detected once, and roughly 4.7% sits in the top ten. Trimming at V came to 5 bases and at J to 3 bases, leaving 7 bases not matched to a gene. Germline loops: CDR1 MNHEY, CDR2 SMNVEV (reference sequence). CDR3 length: 16 residues.

This chain links TRBV27 with TRBJ1-6; 7 nucleotides agree with TRBD1. What was sequenced was PBMCs. The receptor was isolated from a man in his 60s in good health and CMV-seronegative. The DNA for the CDR3 is TGTGCCAGCAGTGCCATGACAGGGATCTATAATTCACCCCTCCACTTT. Translated: CASSAMTGIYNSPLHF.